This is a list of T cell receptor beta chains from one sample in a study of shared clonotypes between healthy human individuals. Sequenced by immunoSEQ multiplex PCR; TCRdb stores in-frame clones only, minus some. The data show about 490,000 clones, 70% to 85% seen once. The sample consisted of PBMCs. Receptors were obtained from a woman aged 35 to 49 in good health. Some clones in this sample may be carry-over from other donors' samples. The CDR3 runs from the conserved cysteine through the conserved F or W. The order of the fields is V gene, J gene, CDR3 protein.

TRBV30	TRBJ1-2	CAARQAAGGYTF
TRBV7-9	TRBJ1-2	CASSPRGEILGNYGYTF
TRBV9	TRBJ1-3	CASSVAVRASSGNTIYF
TRBV19	TRBJ2-2	CASSMDVPGELFF
TRBV6-1	TRBJ2-5	CASSEAPIQGTQYF
TRBV7-2	TRBJ2-3	CASSFGTSGYTDTQYF
TRBV4-1	TRBJ2-6	CASSQDIGVAGVRGANVLTF
TRBV18	TRBJ2-7	CASSPRERYEQYF
TRBV5-4	TRBJ2-5	CASSLQPGLAGVAETQYF
TRBV7-3	TRBJ2-1	CASSPPGSATNEQFF
TRBV7-2	TRBJ2-7	CASNTGGNSYEQYF
TRBV4-3	TRBJ2-3	CASSQEAPYRGSTDTQYF
TRBV28	TRBJ1-5	CASTGTHSNQPQHF
TRBV7-9	TRBJ2-5	CASSLNGLAGVETQYF